Here is one T cell receptor beta chain with its context. Its antigen is not known. The data were obtained in a study of T cell clones after liver transplantation. Study summary: Post-transplant blood was tracked for graft-donor-reactive T cell clones identified in a pre-transplant mixed lymphocyte reaction. Subjects received no induction therapy and standard immunosuppression until randomization at 12-24 months post-transplant. Patients counted as tolerant after at least one year off all immunosuppression, enzymes not exceeding twice normal.

Clones were read by immunoSEQ multiplex PCR, and TCRdb kept only the in-frame ones, dropping some. Of about 120,000 clones listed, about nine tenths are singletons. The CDR3 is 10 amino acids. Germline loops: CDR1 SGDLS, CDR2 YYNGEE. V dropped 0 bases and J dropped 10 bases, with 2 bases sitting between them. Study outcomes and limitations: Conclusions were preliminary, with small, heterogeneous patient groups.

The sample in question was CD4+ T cells from blood, obtained 12 months after liver transplant. The chain employs TRBV9 and TRBJ2-1; the D is unclear. The sequence was obtained from a human patient who received a liver transplant. Part of the T cell pool may stem from the graft donor. CDR3 sequence (DNA): TGTGCCAGCAGCGTAGGGGAGCAGTTCTTC. It yields the protein CASSVGEQFF.